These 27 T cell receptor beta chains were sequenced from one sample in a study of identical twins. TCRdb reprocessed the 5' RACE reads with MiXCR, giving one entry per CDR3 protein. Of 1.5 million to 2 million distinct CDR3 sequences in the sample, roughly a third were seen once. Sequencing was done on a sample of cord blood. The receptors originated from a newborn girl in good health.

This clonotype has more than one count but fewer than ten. Here the CDR3 reads CASSQNRGSNQPQHF. In DNA, the CDR3 is TGTGCCAGCAGCCAAAACAGGGGTAGCAATCAGCCCCAGCATTTT. V gene TRBV12-3 or TRBV12-4 combines with J gene TRBJ1-5; 7 bases map to TRBD1. V lost 6 bases to trimming and J lost 0 bases; unmatched junction nucleotides: 5. This CDR3 has 15 amino acids.

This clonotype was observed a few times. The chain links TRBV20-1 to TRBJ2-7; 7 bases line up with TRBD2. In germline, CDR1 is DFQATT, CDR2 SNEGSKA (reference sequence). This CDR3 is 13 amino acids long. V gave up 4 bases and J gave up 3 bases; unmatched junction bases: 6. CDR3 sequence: CSANAGVGYEQYF. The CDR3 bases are TGCAGTGCTAACGCGGGAGTGGGCTACGAGCAGTACTTC.

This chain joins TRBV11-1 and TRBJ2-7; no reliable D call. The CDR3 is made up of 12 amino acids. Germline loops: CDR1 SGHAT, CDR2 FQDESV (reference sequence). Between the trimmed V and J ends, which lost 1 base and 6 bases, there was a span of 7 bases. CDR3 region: CASSLGSIEQYF. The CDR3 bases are TGTGCCAGCAGCTTAGGGTCGATCGAGCAGTACTTC.

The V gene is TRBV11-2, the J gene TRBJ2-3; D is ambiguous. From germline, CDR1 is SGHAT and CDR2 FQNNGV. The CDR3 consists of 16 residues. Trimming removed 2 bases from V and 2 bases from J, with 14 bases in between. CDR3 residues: CASSLSTLLLTDTQYF. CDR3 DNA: TGTGCCAGCAGCTTAAGTACCCTTCTCCTCACAGATACGCAGTATTTT.

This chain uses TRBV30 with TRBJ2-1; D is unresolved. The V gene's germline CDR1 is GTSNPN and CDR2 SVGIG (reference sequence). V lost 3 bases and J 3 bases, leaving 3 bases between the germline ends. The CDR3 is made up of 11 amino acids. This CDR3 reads CAWRDYNEQFF. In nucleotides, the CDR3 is TGTGCCTGGAGAGACTACAATGAGCAGTTCTTC.

The CDR3, as DNA: TGTGCCAGCAGTGAAGCGCTTGGTGAGACCCAGTACTTC. Translation gives CASSEALGETQYF. This chain joins TRBV6-1 and TRBJ2-7; D unclear. The J call may be wrong; the DNA end is better matched by TRBJ2-5. The CDR3 loop spans 13 amino acids. Looked up from germline, CDR1 is MNHNS and CDR2 is SASEGT.

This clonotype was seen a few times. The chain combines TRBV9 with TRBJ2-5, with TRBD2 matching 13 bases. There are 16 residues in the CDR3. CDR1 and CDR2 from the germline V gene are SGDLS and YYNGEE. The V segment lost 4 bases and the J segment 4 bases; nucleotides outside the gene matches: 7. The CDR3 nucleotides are TGTGCCAGCAGCCCTTCCGGGACTAGCGGGATAGAGACCCAGTACTTC. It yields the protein CASSPSGTSGIETQYF. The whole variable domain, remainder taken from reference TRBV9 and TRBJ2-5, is DSGVTQTPKHLITATGQRVTLRCSPRSGDLSVYWYQQSLDQGLQFLIQYYNGEERAKGNILERFSAQQFPDLHSELNLSSLELGDSALYFCASSPSGTSGIETQYFGPGTRLLVL.

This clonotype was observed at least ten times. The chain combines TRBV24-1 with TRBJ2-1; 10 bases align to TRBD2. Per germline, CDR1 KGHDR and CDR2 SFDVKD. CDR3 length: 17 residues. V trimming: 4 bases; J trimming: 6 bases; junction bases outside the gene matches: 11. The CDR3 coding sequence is TGTGCCACCAGTGACCCCGCCCTAGCGGGAGACTCCAATGAGCAGTTCTTC. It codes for CATSDPALAGDSNEQFF.

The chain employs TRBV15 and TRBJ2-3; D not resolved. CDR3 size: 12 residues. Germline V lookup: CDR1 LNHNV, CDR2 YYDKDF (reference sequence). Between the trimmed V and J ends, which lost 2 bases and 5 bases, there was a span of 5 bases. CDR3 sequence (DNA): TGTGCCACCAGCAGACTAGTAGATACGCAGTATTTT. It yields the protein CATSRLVDTQYF.

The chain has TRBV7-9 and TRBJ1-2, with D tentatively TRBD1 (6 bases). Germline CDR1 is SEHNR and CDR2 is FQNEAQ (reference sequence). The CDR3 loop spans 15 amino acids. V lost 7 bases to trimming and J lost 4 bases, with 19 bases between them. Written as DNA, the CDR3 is TGTGCCAGCACCGAGGGTGGCAGGGGCTTCTATGGCTACACCTTC. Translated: CASTEGGRGFYGYTF.

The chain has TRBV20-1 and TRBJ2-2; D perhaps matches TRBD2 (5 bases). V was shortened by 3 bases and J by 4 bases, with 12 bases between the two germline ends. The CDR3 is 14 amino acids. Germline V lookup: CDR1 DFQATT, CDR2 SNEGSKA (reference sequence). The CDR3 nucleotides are TGCAGTGCTAGTTTGGGAGATCGCACCGGGGAGCTGTTTTTT. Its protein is CSASLGDRTGELFF.

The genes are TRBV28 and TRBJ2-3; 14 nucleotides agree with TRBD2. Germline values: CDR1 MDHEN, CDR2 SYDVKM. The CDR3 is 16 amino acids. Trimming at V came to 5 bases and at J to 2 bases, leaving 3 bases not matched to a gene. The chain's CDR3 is CASSRTSGRPTDTQYF. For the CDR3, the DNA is TGTGCCAGCAGTCGGACTAGCGGGAGGCCCACAGATACGCAGTATTTT.

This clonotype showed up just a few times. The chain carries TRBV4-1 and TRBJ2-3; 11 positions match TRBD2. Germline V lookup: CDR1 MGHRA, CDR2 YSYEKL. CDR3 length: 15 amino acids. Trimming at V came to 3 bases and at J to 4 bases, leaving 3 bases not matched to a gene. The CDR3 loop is CASSQFSGGADTQYF. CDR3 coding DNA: TGCGCCAGCAGCCAGTTTAGCGGGGGGGCAGATACGCAGTATTTT.

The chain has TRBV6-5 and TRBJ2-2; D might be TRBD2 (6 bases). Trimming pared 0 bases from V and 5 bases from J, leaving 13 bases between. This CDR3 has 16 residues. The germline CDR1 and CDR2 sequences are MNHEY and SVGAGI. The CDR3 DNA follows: TGTGCCAGCAGTTACTCCGCTAGCGCCTTAACCGGGGAGCTGTTTTTT. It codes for CASSYSASALTGELFF.

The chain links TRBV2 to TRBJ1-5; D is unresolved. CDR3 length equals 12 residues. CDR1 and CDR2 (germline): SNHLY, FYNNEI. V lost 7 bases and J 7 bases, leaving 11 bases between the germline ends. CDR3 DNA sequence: TGTGCCAGCAAGAAGGTGGGCCAGCCCCAGCATTTT. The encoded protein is CASKKVGQPQHF. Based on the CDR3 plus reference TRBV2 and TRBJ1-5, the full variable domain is EPEVTQTPSHQVTQMGQEVILRCVPISNHLYFYWYRQILGQKVEFLVSFYNNEISEKSEIFDDQFSVERPDGSNFTLKIRSTKLEDSAMYFCASKKVGQPQHFGDGTRLSIL.

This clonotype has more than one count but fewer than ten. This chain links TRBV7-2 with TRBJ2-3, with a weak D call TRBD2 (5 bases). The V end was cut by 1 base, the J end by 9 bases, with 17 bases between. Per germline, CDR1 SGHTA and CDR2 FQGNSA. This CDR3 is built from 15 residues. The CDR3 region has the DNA TGTGCCAGCAGCTTAGGCGGGTCCTTTTACGACACGCAGTATTTT. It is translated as CASSLGGSFYDTQYF.

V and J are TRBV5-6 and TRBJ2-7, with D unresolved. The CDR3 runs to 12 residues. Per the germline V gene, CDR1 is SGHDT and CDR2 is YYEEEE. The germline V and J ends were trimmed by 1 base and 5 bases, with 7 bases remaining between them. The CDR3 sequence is CASSLNYDEQYF. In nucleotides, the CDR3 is TGTGCCAGCAGCTTGAATTATGACGAGCAGTACTTC.

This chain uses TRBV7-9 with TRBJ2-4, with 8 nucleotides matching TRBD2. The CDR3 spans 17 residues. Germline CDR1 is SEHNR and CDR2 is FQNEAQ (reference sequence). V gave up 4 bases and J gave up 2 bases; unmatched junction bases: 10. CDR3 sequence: CASSSTAGLVSKNIQYF. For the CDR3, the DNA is TGTGCCAGCAGCTCCACCGCGGGACTAGTTTCCAAAAACATTCAGTACTTC. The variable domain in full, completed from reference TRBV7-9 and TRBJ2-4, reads DTGVSQNPRHKITKRGQNVTFRCDPISEHNRLYWYRQTLGQGPEFLTYFQNEAQLEKSRLLSDRFSAERPKGSFSTLEIQRTEQGDSAMYLCASSSTAGLVSKNIQYFGAGTRLSVL.

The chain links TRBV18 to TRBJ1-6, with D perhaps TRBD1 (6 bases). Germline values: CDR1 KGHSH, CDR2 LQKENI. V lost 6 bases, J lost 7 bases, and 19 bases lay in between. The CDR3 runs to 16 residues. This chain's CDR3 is CASSARNREGNSPLHF. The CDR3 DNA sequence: TGTGCCAGCTCGGCTCGCAACAGGGAAGGGAATTCACCCCTCCACTTT.

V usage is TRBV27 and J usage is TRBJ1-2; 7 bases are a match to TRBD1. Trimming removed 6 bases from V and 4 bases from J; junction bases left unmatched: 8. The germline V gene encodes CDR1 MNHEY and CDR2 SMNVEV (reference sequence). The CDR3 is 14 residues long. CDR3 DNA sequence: TGTGCCAGCAGGCGAGACAGGGTGGGCTATGGCTACACCTTC. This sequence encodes CASRRDRVGYGYTF.

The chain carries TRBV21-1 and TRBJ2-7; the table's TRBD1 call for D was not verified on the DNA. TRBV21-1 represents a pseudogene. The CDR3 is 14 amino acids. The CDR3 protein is CASSPRSPTYEQYF. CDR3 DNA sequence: TGTGCCAGCAGTCCCCGGAGTCCAACCTACGAGCAGTACTTC.

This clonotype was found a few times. The CDR3, as DNA: TGCAGTGCTCCGACAGGGGGGCCCACTGAAGCTTTCTTT. The encoded protein is CSAPTGGPTEAFF. This rearrangement joins TRBV20-1 to TRBJ1-1; 9 nucleotides agree with TRBD1. CDR1 is DFQATT, CDR2 SNEGSKA, per germline (reference sequence). This CDR3 has 13 amino acids. Losses at the gene ends were 5 bases for V and 4 bases for J; bases not matched to a gene: 5.

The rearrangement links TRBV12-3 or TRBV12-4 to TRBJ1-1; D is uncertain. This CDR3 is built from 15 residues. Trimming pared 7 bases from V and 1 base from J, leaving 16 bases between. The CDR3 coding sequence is TGTGCCAGCACCATTAAGAGGTCGGGGAACACTGAAGCTTTCTTT. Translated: CASTIKRSGNTEAFF.

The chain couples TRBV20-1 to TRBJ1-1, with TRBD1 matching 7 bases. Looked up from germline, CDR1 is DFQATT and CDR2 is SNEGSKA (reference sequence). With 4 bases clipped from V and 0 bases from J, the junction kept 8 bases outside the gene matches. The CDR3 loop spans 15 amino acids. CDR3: CSAMDRQNLNTEAFF. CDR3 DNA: TGCAGTGCTATGGACAGGCAAAACCTGAACACTGAAGCTTTCTTT.

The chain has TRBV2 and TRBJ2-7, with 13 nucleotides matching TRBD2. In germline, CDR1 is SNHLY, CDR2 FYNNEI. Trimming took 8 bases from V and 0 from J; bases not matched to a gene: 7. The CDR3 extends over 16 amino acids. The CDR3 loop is CASDGLAGDYSYEQYF. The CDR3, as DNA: TGTGCCAGCGACGGACTAGCGGGGGACTACTCCTACGAGCAGTACTTC.

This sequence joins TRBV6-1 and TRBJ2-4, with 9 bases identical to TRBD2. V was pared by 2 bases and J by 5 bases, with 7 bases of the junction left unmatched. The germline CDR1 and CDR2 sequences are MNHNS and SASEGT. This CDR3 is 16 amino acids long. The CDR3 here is CASSEIKTSGQNIQYF. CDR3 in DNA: TGTGCCAGCAGTGAAATTAAAACTAGCGGGCAAAACATTCAGTACTTC.

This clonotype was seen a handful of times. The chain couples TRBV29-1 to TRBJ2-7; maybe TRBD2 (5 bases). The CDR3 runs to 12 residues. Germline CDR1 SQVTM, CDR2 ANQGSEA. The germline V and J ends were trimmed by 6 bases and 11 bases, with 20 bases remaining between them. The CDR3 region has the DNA TGCAGCGTCAGCCACAGTTACGGGGTGGAGTACTTC. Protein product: CSVSHSYGVEYF.